This is a list of T cell receptor beta chains from one sample in a study of T cells in Graves' hyperthyroidism and ophthalmopathy. TCRdb called the multiplex PCR reads again in MiXCR, with one record for every CDR3 protein. The profile shows about 740,000 distinct CDR3 sequences, about 14% of them singletons. Sample: blood. All receptors come from a woman aged 18-29 years with Graves' hyperthyroidism. CDR3s include the opening cysteine and the closing phenylalanine or tryptophan. D genes are given only for firm matches. The size entry is marked missing in some rows and otherwise reads once, few, many or a size class.

-	TRBV7-9	TRBJ2-2	few	TGTGCCAGCAGCTTATTTGGGGGCCAGATGGGCACCGGGGAGCTGTTTTTT	CASSLFGGQMGTGELFF
-	TRBV28	TRBJ2-5	-	TGTGCCAGCAGTCCCCGGACAGGGCGTGCGGGGGCCCAGTACTTC	CASSPRTGRAGAQYF
TRBD2	TRBV20-1	TRBJ2-3	many	TGCAGTGCTAGACTTGGGGGACTAGCGGGAGTGCGAACAGATACGCAGTATTTT	CSARLGGLAGVRTDTQYF
-	TRBV6-5	TRBJ1-1	few	TGTGCCAGCAGTTACTCGGCAACTGGGTTCCCTGAAGCTTTCTTT	CASSYSATGFPEAFF
TRBD1	TRBV7-7	TRBJ2-2	-	TGTGCCAGCAGTACAGAGGCAGGGGGCGTCACCGGGGAGCTGTTTTTT	CASSTEAGGVTGELFF
-	TRBV6-2/TRBV6-3	TRBJ2-7	many	TGTGCCAGCAGCCCCATAATGGACAGCTACGAGCAGTACTTC	CASSPIMDSYEQYF
TRBD2	TRBV7-9	TRBJ2-1	-	TGTGCCAGCAGCTTTAGCGGGGGGGTCAATGAGCAGTTCTTC	CASSFSGGVNEQFF
TRBD2	TRBV6-2/TRBV6-3	TRBJ2-7	few	TGTGCCAGCAGTTCTATGACTAGCGGGAATTACGAGCAGTACTTC	CASSSMTSGNYEQYF
-	TRBV20-1	TRBJ2-1	few	TGCAGTGCTAGAGATGTGCAGGTGTTGGGCAATGAGCAGTTCTTC	CSARDVQVLGNEQFF
TRBD1	TRBV7-9	TRBJ2-6	many	TGTGCCAGCAGATACCCCCGGGACAGGGACTCTGGGGCCAACGTCCTGACTTTC	CASRYPRDRDSGANVLTF
-	TRBV7-3	TRBJ2-1	-	TGTGCCAGCAGCTTAACCCGGACCCTTGGCGTTTTCGGAGAGCAGTTCTTC	CASSLTRTLGVFGEQFF
-	TRBV10-1	TRBJ1-1	few	TGCGCCAGCAGTGAGTCGACGGGCATGGATGCTTTCTTT	CASSESTGMDAFF
TRBD1	TRBV18	TRBJ2-7	-	TGTGCCAGCTCACCACTCGGGACAGGGGGAGACGAGCAGTACTTC	CASSPLGTGGDEQYF
TRBD1	TRBV11-3	TRBJ2-2	many	TGTGCCAGCAGCCGGACAGGGGGCCTCTGGGACACCGGGGAGCTGTTTTTT	CASSRTGGLWDTGELFF
-	TRBV27	TRBJ2-5	once	TGTGCCAGCAGTTTATCGAACAGGGTCCAAGAGACCCAGTACTTC	CASSLSNRVQETQYF
-	TRBV20-1	TRBJ1-5	many	TGCAGCGTTCGGACGGGGAATAGCAATCAGCCCCAGCATTTT	CSVRTGNSNQPQHF
TRBD2	TRBV10-3	TRBJ2-1	-	TGTGCCATCAGTGAATCGACGGGACTAGCGGGAGGTAATGAGCAGTTCTTC	CAISESTGLAGGNEQFF
TRBD2	TRBV9	TRBJ2-6	-	TGTGCCAGCAGCGTCGGGGCGGGAGGATCCGGGGCCAACGTCCTGACTTTC	CASSVGAGGSGANVLTF
-	TRBV10-3	TRBJ2-7	many	TGTGCCATCAGTGAGTCAAGGGATTGGGAGCAGTACTTC	CAISESRDWEQYF
-	TRBV2	TRBJ2-7	many	TGTGCCAGCAGTACCCCTGACTCAGGTAGGGGATCCTACGAGCAGTACTTC	CASSTPDSGRGSYEQYF
-	TRBV6-1	TRBJ2-1	many	TGTGCCAGCAGCCATGGGTTTGATGGCAACTCCTACAATGAGCAGTTCTTC	CASSHGFDGNSYNEQFF
-	TRBV7-8	TRBJ2-2	-	TGTGCCAGCATTGGGGGGGCGTGGGGCACCGGGGAGCTGTTTTTT	CASIGGAWGTGELFF
TRBD1	TRBV7-2	TRBJ2-7	many	TGTGCCAGCAGCTTAGTGGGACAGGCCTACGAGCAGTACTTC	CASSLVGQAYEQYF
-	TRBV30	TRBJ1-1	many	TGTGCCTGGAGTGTTCTACAGGGTTTCGCTTTCTTT	CAWSVLQGFAFF
-	TRBV20-1	TRBJ2-2	many	TGCAGTGCTAGGCCGGGACCCACCGGGGAGCTGTTTTTT	CSARPGPTGELFF
-	TRBV28	TRBJ2-1	many	TGTGCCAACTCCAAGGGCCTCTCCTACAATGAGCAGTTCTTC	CANSKGLSYNEQFF
-	TRBV7-3	TRBJ2-5	few	TGTGCCAGCAGCTTACCCTACGGACGGGACGGAGAGACCCAGTACTTC	CASSLPYGRDGETQYF
TRBD1	TRBV10-2	TRBJ2-7	few	TGCGCCAGCAGGGAAACAGGGGGCAGCTCCTACGAGCAGTACTTC	CASRETGGSSYEQYF
-	TRBV2	TRBJ1-1	many	TGTGCCAGCAGGGCACATGCTACTGAAGCTTTCTTT	CASRAHATEAFF
TRBD2	TRBV5-1	TRBJ2-7	few	TGCGCCAGCAGCTTCCGTCTAGCGGGCTCCTACGAGCAGTACTTC	CASSFRLAGSYEQYF
-	TRBV7-9	TRBJ2-5	many	TGTGCCAGCAGCAGAGGCACAGATCGGACCCAAGAGACCCAGTACTTC	CASSRGTDRTQETQYF
TRBD2	TRBV5-1	TRBJ2-7	-	TGCGCCAGCAGCCTGGAATCGGGACTAGCGGGGGGTTACGAGCAGTACTTC	CASSLESGLAGGYEQYF
-	TRBV27	TRBJ2-7	-	TGTGCCAGCAGTTTAAACGGGGTCCTTTACGAGCAGTACTTC	CASSLNGVLYEQYF
TRBD1	TRBV30	TRBJ2-7	few	TGTGCCTGGAGTCAGACAGGGGGCGGAATCCAGCAGTACTTC	CAWSQTGGGIQQYF
-	TRBV20-1	TRBJ1-1	-	TGCAGTGCTTCCACGACGGACGGGTTTAAGGACACTGAAGCTTTCTTT	CSASTTDGFKDTEAFF
TRBD2	TRBV24-1	TRBJ2-1	few	TGTGCCACCAGTATTAGCGGGAGATCCTACAATGAGCAGTTCTTC	CATSISGRSYNEQFF
-	TRBV19	TRBJ1-1	-	TGTGCCAGTAGTATGCGAACTGGCACTGAAGCTTTCTTT	CASSMRTGTEAFF
TRBD2	TRBV6-5	TRBJ2-1	many	TGTGCCAGCAGTTACGTTGGCGCTAGCGGGAGTGATGAGCAGTTCTTC	CASSYVGASGSDEQFF
-	TRBV27	TRBJ2-5	-	TGTGCCAGCAGTTTATCCAGGGGGGGGTGGGAGACCCAGTACTTC	CASSLSRGGWETQYF
TRBD2	TRBV25-1	TRBJ2-5	-	TGTGCCAGCAGCAGGACTAGCGGGACCCCACTCGAGGGGACCCAGTACTTC	CASSRTSGTPLEGTQYF
TRBD2	TRBV14	TRBJ2-1	few	TGTGCCAGCAGCCAAGATTGGGGACTAGCGGCGTACAATGAGCAGTTCTTC	CASSQDWGLAAYNEQFF
TRBD1	TRBV28	TRBJ1-2	many	TGTGCCAGCAGCCTAATGGTCGTTGGACAGGGCAATGGCTACACCTTC	CASSLMVVGQGNGYTF
TRBD1	TRBV30	TRBJ1-2	many	TGTGCCTGGAACAGGGGTATGGATGGCTACACCTTC	CAWNRGMDGYTF
TRBD1	TRBV2	TRBJ2-3	many	TGTGCCAGCCGGTTGACAGGGAACACAGATACGCAGTATTTT	CASRLTGNTDTQYF
-	TRBV29-1	TRBJ1-4	-	TGCAGCGTTGCCGAGGTCAATGAAAAACTGTTTTTT	CSVAEVNEKLFF
-	TRBV6-5	TRBJ2-7	-	TGTGCCAGCAGTTATCAGGGGCACTACGAGCAGTACTTC	CASSYQGHYEQYF
-	TRBV3-1	TRBJ2-1	many	TGTGCCAGCAGCCAGCGGGGCCTTAACAATGAGCAGTTCTTC	CASSQRGLNNEQFF
-	TRBV4-3	TRBJ2-7	many	TGCGCCAGCAGCCCCACAGTCGGAGCAGGCTACGAGCAGTACTTC	CASSPTVGAGYEQYF
TRBD2	TRBV6-2/TRBV6-3	TRBJ2-1	-	TGTGCCAGCAGTTACAAACTCCGACTAGCGGGAGGAGGTGAGCAGTTCTTC	CASSYKLRLAGGGEQFF
-	TRBV14	TRBJ2-2	-	TGTGCCAGCAGCCAGGTGGCGGGGTTGAACACCGGGGAGCTGTTTTTT	CASSQVAGLNTGELFF
-	TRBV7-8	TRBJ2-7	many	TGTGCCAGCAGCTTAGAACCCCTAGGGGCTTACGAGCAGTACTTC	CASSLEPLGAYEQYF
-	TRBV4-3	TRBJ2-3	few	TGCGCCAGCAGCCTTCTCGGTAGGAGAAGGGATACAGATACGCAGTATTTT	CASSLLGRRRDTDTQYF
-	TRBV11-2	TRBJ2-5	many	TGTGCCAGCAGCTTAGATTTCGCGACACAAGAGACCCAGTACTTC	CASSLDFATQETQYF
-	TRBV30	TRBJ1-5	many	TGTGCCTGGAGTGGGGGGGCGCAGGGTCAGCCCCAGCATTTT	CAWSGGAQGQPQHF
-	TRBV20-1	TRBJ2-7	many	TGCAGTGCTAGAGGGGGCGAGGGATCGCCCGTCGAGCAGTACTTC	CSARGGEGSPVEQYF